The next 29 T cell receptor beta chains were all read from a single sample in a study of cytomegalovirus exposure and HLA in healthy donors (dated 2017 in TCRdb). Libraries were built with the immunoSEQ multiplex PCR assay. A mixture of 60 forward primers for TCR Vbeta segments and 13 reverse primers for TCR Jbeta segments was used in the multiplex PCR. TCRdb obtained this table from immuneACCESS and retained in-frame rearrangements with V and J assigned. These tables miss some clones; where compared with another copy, unresolved V genes account for less than half of the shortfall, and the remainder is unexplained. A total of some 120,000 clones appear in this sample, 75% to 80% of them only once. Around 12% of the sample belongs to the ten largest clones. The sample was PBMCs. These receptors were taken from a woman aged 40 to 49 in good health and CMV-seropositive.

The V call is TRBV6-5, the J call TRBJ2-3, with 12 bases lining up with TRBD2. Trimming cost V 6 bases and J 2 bases; bases outside gene matches: 3. CDR1 and CDR2 from the germline V gene are MNHEY and SVGAGI. This CDR3 has 15 residues. CDR3 DNA sequence: TGTGCCAGCAGCCGACTAGCGGGGGCCACAGATACGCAGTATTTT. Its protein is CASSRLAGATDTQYF.

This clone turned up a few times. This chain uses TRBV7-9 with TRBJ1-2, with a possible D match to TRBD1 (6 bases). V gave up 4 bases and J gave up 6 bases, with 18 bases separating them. CDR3 length: 15 residues. Germline loops: CDR1 SEHNR, CDR2 FQNEAQ (reference sequence). CDR3 nucleotide sequence: TGTGCCAGCAGCTCCTTTAGGGGCGGGGGGCATGGCTACACCTTC. Translating it yields CASSSFRGGGHGYTF.

The V call is TRBV5-6, the J call TRBJ2-6, with D unclear. Trimming pared 2 bases from V and 0 bases from J, leaving 9 bases between. CDR3 length equals 16 residues. From germline, CDR1 is SGHDT and CDR2 YYEEEE. CDR3 sequence reads: CASSLGAPSGANVLTF. CDR3 DNA: TGTGCCAGCAGCTTAGGAGCCCCCTCTGGGGCCAACGTCCTGACTTTC.

The V call is TRBV18, the J call TRBJ1-1, with D unresolved. This CDR3 has 13 residues. The V gene lost 2 bases and the J gene lost 1 base, with 5 bases spanning the gap. Germline V gene data show CDR1 as KGHSH and CDR2 as LQKENI. The CDR3 DNA reads as TGTGCCAGCTCACCAATAGAGAACACTGAAGCTTTCTTT. This codes for CASSPIENTEAFF. The full variable domain, in which reference TRBV18 and TRBJ1-1 provide the parts outside the CDR3, is NAGVMQNPRHLVRRRGQEARLRCSPMKGHSHVYWYRQLPEEGLKFMVYLQKENIIDESGMPKERFSAEFPKEGPSILRIQQVVRGDSAAYFCASSPIENTEAFFGQGTRLTVV.

In this sample, this clone turned up a few times. The chain carries TRBV6-1 and TRBJ2-3, with a tentative D call TRBD1 (5 bases). CDR1 is MNHNS, CDR2 SASEGT, per germline. V lost 6 bases and J 4 bases, leaving 17 bases between the germline ends. The CDR3 loop spans 15 amino acids. CDR3 sequence reads: CASRVGQGGPDTQYF. CDR3 DNA: TGTGCCAGCAGGGTCGGCCAGGGTGGGCCAGATACGCAGTATTTT.

The sample holds a few counts of this clone. This chain links TRBV29-1 with TRBJ1-5; 12 nucleotides match TRBD1. The J segment lost 7 bases and the V segment lost 1 base, leaving 5 bases of the junction unmatched. This CDR3 region has 15 residues. CDR1 is SQVTM, CDR2 ANQGSEA, per germline. CDR3 in amino acids: CSVEVGTGGGQPQHF. The CDR3 DNA reads TGCAGCGTTGAAGTAGGGACAGGGGGCGGACAGCCCCAGCATTTT.

The J gene is TRBJ1-2, the V gene TRBV30; 8 nucleotides agree with TRBD1. The V segment lost 1 base and the J segment 4 bases; nucleotides outside the gene matches: 8. The CDR3 consists of 15 residues. The germline V gene has CDR1 GTSNPN and CDR2 SVGIG (reference sequence). The CDR3 coding sequence is TGTGCCTGGAGTGGGGGCAGGGGGCGCACCTATGGCTACACCTTC. Translated, it gives CAWSGGRGRTYGYTF.

The chain combines TRBV2 with TRBJ1-5; 9 bases align to TRBD1. The ends lost 7 bases at V and 3 bases at J; junction bases unmatched: 7. The CDR3 totals 15 residues. Germline CDR1 reads SNHLY; CDR2 reads FYNNEI. The CDR3 loop reads CASTGQGLFNQPQHF. For the CDR3, the DNA is TGTGCCAGCACGGGACAGGGCCTTTTCAATCAGCCCCAGCATTTT.

The V and J genes are TRBV2 and TRBJ2-4, with 12 bases that match TRBD2. CDR3 size: 17 residues. Germline values: CDR1 SNHLY, CDR2 FYNNEI. Germline trimming cut 6 bases from V and 0 bases from J; bases unmatched to any gene: 6. This CDR3 reads CASRASGGAGAKNIQYF. The DNA for the CDR3 is TGTGCCAGCAGGGCTAGCGGGGGGGCGGGAGCCAAAAACATTCAGTACTTC.

The V gene is TRBV18, the J gene TRBJ1-1; TRBD1 matches 9 bases. V shed 5 bases and J 3 bases; nucleotides not matched to a gene: 10. This CDR3 has 16 amino acids. CDR1 is KGHSH and CDR2 is LQKENI in the germline V gene. The CDR3 spells CASSMGTGRQYTEAFF. DNA for the CDR3: TGTGCCAGCTCAATGGGGACAGGGAGGCAATACACTGAAGCTTTCTTT.

The chain joins TRBV10-3 to TRBJ2-7; D may be TRBD1 (5 bases). V was shortened by 4 bases and J by 0 bases, with 13 bases between the two germline ends. Per the germline V gene, CDR1 is ENHRY and CDR2 is SYGVKD. This CDR3 contains 15 residues. CDR3 DNA sequence: TGTGCCATCAGTGTGTCTGTGGGGCCCTCCTACGAGCAGTACTTC. It yields the protein CAISVSVGPSYEQYF.

This clone was seen a single time. This chain uses TRBV2 with TRBJ1-1; 8 bases agree with TRBD1. The CDR3 extends over 14 amino acids. Germline CDR1 reads SNHLY; CDR2 reads FYNNEI. Unmatched junction bases numbered 2, after V lost 4 bases and J lost 1 base. CDR3 coding DNA: TGTGCCAGCAGTGCTACAGGGGGGAACACTGAAGCTTTCTTT. Its translation is CASSATGGNTEAFF.

This clone was picked up a small number of times. The chain has TRBV11-2 and TRBJ2-3, with TRBD1 identical over 9 bases. Germline assignment: CDR1 SGHAT and CDR2 FQNNGV. The CDR3 totals 16 residues. With 5 bases clipped from V and 2 bases from J, the junction kept 8 bases outside the gene matches. The CDR3 region has the DNA TGTGCCAGCAGCGCAGGGACAGGGAGGACCACAGATACGCAGTATTTT. It translates to CASSAGTGRTTDTQYF.

The CDR3 nucleotides are TGCGCCAGCAGCCCAGGGACAGTTGAACAGCCCCAGCATTTT. It yields the protein CASSPGTVEQPQHF. This chain uses TRBV5-1 with TRBJ1-5; 7 bases match TRBD1. V gave up 4 bases and J gave up 7 bases; unmatched junction bases: 8. CDR1 is SGHRS and CDR2 is YFSETQ in the germline V gene. There are 14 residues in the CDR3.

V is TRBV9 and J is TRBJ2-3; TRBD2 matches at 8 bases. Trimming took 6 bases from V and 4 from J; bases not matched to a gene: 7. The CDR3 extends over 14 amino acids. Germline values: CDR1 SGDLS, CDR2 YYNGEE. CDR3 protein: CASTGGGFADTQYF. For the CDR3, the DNA is TGTGCCAGCACCGGGGGGGGGTTCGCAGATACGCAGTATTTT.

This rearrangement joins TRBV7-8 to TRBJ1-2, with 7 positions matching TRBD1. The germline CDR1 and CDR2 sequences are SGHVS and FQNEAQ. CDR3 length: 13 amino acids. Unmatched junction bases numbered 8, after V lost 5 bases and J lost 8 bases. CDR3 DNA: TGTGCCAGCAGCCGACAGGGAAGTGAAGGCTACACCTTC. This translates into CASSRQGSEGYTF.

This chain links TRBV5-1 with TRBJ2-6; D is uncertain. Trimming stripped 4 bases from V and 0 bases from J, with 8 bases between. The CDR3 spans 15 residues. Germline CDR1 reads SGHRS; CDR2 reads YFSETQ. As DNA, the CDR3 is TGCGCCAGCAGCCTACAGAGCTCTGGGGCCAACGTCCTGACTTTC. It specifies CASSLQSSGANVLTF.

In its sample, this clone was seen once. The chain carries TRBV10-2 and TRBJ1-1; no clear D gene. Germline V gene sequence: CDR1 WSHSY, CDR2 SAAADI. The germline V and J ends were trimmed by 4 bases and 4 bases, with 7 bases remaining between them. The CDR3 is 12 residues long. The CDR3 region is CASSGPFTEAFF. The CDR3 DNA sequence: TGCGCCAGCAGTGGTCCCTTCACTGAAGCTTTCTTT.

J is TRBJ1-6 and V is TRBV15; TRBD1 matches 9 bases. Germline CDR1 is LNHNV and CDR2 is YYDKDF (reference sequence). Losses at the gene ends were 5 bases for V and 7 bases for J; bases not matched to a gene: 9. The CDR3 has 16 amino acids. The CDR3 spells CATSQDPGTGNSPLHF. The CDR3 nucleotides read TGTGCCACCAGCCAGGACCCCGGGACAGGGAATTCACCCCTCCACTTT. Looking up the rest from reference TRBV15 and TRBJ1-6 gives the full variable domain: DAMVIQNPRYQVTQFGKPVTLSCSQTLNHNVMYWYQQKSSQAPKLLFHYYDKDFNNEADTPDNFQSRRPNTSFCFLDIRSPGLGDTAMYLCATSQDPGTGNSPLHFGNGTRLTVT.

The chain carries TRBV9 and TRBJ2-5; 8 bases align to TRBD2. J lost 2 bases, V lost 0 bases, and 6 bases had no gene match. This CDR3 has 16 residues. CDR1 and CDR2 from the germline V gene are SGDLS and YYNGEE. The CDR3 DNA reads TGTGCCAGCAGCGTAGGAGTAGCGGGGCCTCAAGAGACCCAGTACTTC. It translates to CASSVGVAGPQETQYF.

The chain links TRBV5-1 to TRBJ1-4; 8 positions match TRBD1. CDR3 length equals 14 residues. CDR1 is SGHRS, CDR2 YFSETQ, per germline. The ends lost 0 bases at V and 8 bases at J; junction bases unmatched: 3. CDR3 in amino acids: CASSLGRGQEKLFF. CDR3 coding DNA: TGCGCCAGCAGCTTGGGCAGGGGGCAAGAAAAACTGTTTTTT.

This clone was observed a few times. This chain links TRBV6-5 with TRBJ2-7; 8 nucleotides match TRBD1. CDR1 and CDR2 from the germline V gene are MNHEY and SVGAGI. This CDR3 has 15 residues. The trim removed 5 bases at V and 3 bases at J, leaving 9 bases unmatched. CDR3 bases: TGTGCCAGCAGTACTCCTGACAGGGGTGGCTACGAGCAGTACTTC. Its protein is CASSTPDRGGYEQYF.

This CDR3 is CASSRTGASYNSPLHF. CDR3 nucleotide sequence: TGTGCCAGCAGTAGGACAGGCGCCTCCTATAATTCACCCCTCCACTTT. The genes are TRBV2 and TRBJ1-6; TRBD1 matches at 7 bases. From germline, CDR1 is SNHLY and CDR2 FYNNEI. The CDR3 is 16 residues long. J gave up 0 bases and V 5 bases, and 4 bases lay outside the gene matches.

This chain links TRBV13 with TRBJ1-2; 7 positions agree with TRBD1. Germline loops: CDR1 PRHDT, CDR2 FYEKMQ (reference sequence). The CDR3 covers 14 residues. V was pared by 5 bases and J by 13 bases, with 16 bases of the junction left unmatched. CDR3 nucleotides: TGTGCCAGCAGCCCCTTTTCCGGGACAGCGGATTTCACCTTC. Its translation: CASSPFSGTADFTF.

This clone was recorded once. The chain employs TRBV6-1 and TRBJ1-2; D possibly corresponds to TRBD1 (5 bases). V dropped 6 bases and J dropped 4 bases, with 12 bases sitting between them. This CDR3 is built from 13 residues. CDR1 and CDR2 (germline): MNHNS, SASEGT. The CDR3 reads CASRKEGIYGYTF. The CDR3 DNA follows: TGTGCCAGCAGAAAGGAGGGGATCTATGGCTACACCTTC.

This chain connects TRBV7-6 to TRBJ2-1, with a tentative D call TRBD1 (5 bases). CDR1 and CDR2 (germline): SGHVS, FNYEAQ. The CDR3 spans 15 residues. The V and J ends lost 1 base and 7 bases respectively, with 14 bases between them. The CDR3 bases are TGTGCCAGCAGCTTAGGCTGGCAGGGCACTAATGAGCAGTTCTTC. The encoded protein is CASSLGWQGTNEQFF.

The chain employs TRBV7-9 and TRBJ1-5; 8 bases map to TRBD1. From germline, CDR1 is SEHNR and CDR2 FQNEAQ (reference sequence). The ends lost 5 bases at V and 5 bases at J; junction bases unmatched: 2. The CDR3 consists of 13 residues. The DNA of the CDR3 is TGTGCCAGCAGCCGACAGGGGTATCAGCCCCAGCATTTT. Protein product: CASSRQGYQPQHF.

V and J are TRBV6-5 and TRBJ2-3; 8 bases align to TRBD1. The germline CDR1 and CDR2 sequences are MNHEY and SVGAGI. Losses at the gene ends were 6 bases for V and 8 bases for J; bases not matched to a gene: 7. The CDR3 sequence is 13 residues long. The CDR3 protein is CASRADRGGTQYF. DNA for the CDR3: TGTGCCAGCAGGGCCGACAGGGGTGGTACGCAGTATTTT.

The chain uses TRBV4-2 and TRBJ2-5; 7 positions match TRBD2. Germline V gene sequence: CDR1 LGHNA, CDR2 YNFKEQ. The trim removed 0 bases at V and 4 bases at J, leaving 8 bases unmatched. The CDR3 contains 16 residues. This CDR3 reads CASSQDQGGGGETQYF. The DNA of the CDR3 is TGTGCCAGCAGCCAAGATCAAGGTGGGGGGGGAGAGACCCAGTACTTC.